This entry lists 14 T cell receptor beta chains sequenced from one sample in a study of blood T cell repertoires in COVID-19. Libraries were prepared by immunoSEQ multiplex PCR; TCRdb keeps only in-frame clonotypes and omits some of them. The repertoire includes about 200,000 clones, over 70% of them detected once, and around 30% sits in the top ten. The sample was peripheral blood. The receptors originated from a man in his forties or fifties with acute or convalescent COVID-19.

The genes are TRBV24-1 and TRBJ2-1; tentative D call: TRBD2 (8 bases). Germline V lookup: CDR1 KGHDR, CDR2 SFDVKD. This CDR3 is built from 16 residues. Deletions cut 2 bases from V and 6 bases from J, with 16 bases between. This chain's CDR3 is CATSDSPGRGPNEQFF. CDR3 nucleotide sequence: TGTGCCACCAGTGATTCCCCCGGGAGGGGGCCCAATGAGCAGTTCTTC.

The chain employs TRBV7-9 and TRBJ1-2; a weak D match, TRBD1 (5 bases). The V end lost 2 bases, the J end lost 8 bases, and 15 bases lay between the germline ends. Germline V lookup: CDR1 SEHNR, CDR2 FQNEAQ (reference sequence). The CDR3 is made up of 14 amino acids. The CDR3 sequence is CASSLNGPQGGYTF. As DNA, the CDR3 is TGTGCCAGCAGCTTAAACGGGCCCCAGGGAGGCTACACCTTC.

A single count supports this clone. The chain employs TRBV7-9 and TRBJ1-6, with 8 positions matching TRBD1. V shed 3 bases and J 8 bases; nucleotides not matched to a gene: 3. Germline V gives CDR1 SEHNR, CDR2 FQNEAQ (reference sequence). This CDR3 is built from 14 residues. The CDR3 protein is CASSFDRGDSPLHF. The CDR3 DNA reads TGTGCCAGCAGCTTTGACAGGGGCGATTCACCCCTCCACTTT.

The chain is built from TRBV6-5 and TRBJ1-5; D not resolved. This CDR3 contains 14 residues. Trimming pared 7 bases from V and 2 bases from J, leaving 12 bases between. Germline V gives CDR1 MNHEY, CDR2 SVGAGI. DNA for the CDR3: TGTGCCAGCATGCCCTTCCGGGGCAATCAGCCCCAGCATTTT. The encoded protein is CASMPFRGNQPQHF.

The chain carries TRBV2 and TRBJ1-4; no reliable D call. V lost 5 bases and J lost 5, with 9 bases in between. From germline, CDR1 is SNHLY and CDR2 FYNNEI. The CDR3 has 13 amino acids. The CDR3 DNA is TGTGCCAGCAGTACCAGGAAGAATGAAAAACTGTTTTTT. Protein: CASSTRKNEKLFF.

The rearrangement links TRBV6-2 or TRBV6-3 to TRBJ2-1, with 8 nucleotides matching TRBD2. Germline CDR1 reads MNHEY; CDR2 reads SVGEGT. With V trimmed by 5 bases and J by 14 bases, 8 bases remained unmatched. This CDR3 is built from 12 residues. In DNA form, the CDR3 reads TGTGCCAGCAGTCTGGAGTCGGGGGGGGAGTTCTTC. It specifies CASSLESGGEFF.

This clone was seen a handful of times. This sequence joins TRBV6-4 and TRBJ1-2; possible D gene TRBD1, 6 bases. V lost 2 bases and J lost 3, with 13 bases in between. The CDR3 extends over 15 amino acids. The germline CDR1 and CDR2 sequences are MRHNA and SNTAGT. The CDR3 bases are TGTGCCAGCAGTGACAGGGCCAGGGGAGACTATGGCTACACCTTC. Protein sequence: CASSDRARGDYGYTF.

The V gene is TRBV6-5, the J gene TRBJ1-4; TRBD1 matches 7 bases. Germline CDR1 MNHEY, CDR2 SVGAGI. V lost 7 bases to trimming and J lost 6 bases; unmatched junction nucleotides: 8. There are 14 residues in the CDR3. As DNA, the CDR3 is TGTGCCAGCAATACAGGGGCTTTATATGAAAAACTGTTTTTT. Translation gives CASNTGALYEKLFF.

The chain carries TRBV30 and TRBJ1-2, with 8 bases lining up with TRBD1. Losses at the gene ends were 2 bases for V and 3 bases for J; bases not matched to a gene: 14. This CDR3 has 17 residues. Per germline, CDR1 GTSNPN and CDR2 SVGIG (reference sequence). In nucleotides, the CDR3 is TGTGCCTGGAGTCCTTTCGGGACAGGAACTCTATACTATGGCTACACCTTC. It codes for CAWSPFGTGTLYYGYTF.

The CDR3 loop is CASSFSGGLGYTF. The DNA for the CDR3 is TGTGCCAGCAGTTTTAGTGGGGGCCTTGGCTACACCTTC. This chain uses TRBV28 with TRBJ1-2; tentative D call: TRBD1 (6 bases). Between the trimmed V and J ends, which lost 3 bases and 7 bases, there was a span of 12 bases. Looked up from germline, CDR1 is MDHEN and CDR2 is SYDVKM. This CDR3 is built from 13 residues.

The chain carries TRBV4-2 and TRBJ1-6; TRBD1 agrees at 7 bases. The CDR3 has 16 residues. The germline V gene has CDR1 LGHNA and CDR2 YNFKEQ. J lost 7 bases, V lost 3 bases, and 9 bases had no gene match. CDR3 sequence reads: CASSHLRQGGNSPLHF. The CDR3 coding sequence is TGTGCCAGCAGCCATCTAAGACAGGGCGGGAATTCACCCCTCCACTTT.

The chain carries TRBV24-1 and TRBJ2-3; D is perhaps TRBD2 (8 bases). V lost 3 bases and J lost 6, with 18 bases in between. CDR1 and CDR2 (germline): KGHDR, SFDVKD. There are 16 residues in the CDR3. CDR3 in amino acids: CATSDAGLGGRDTQYF. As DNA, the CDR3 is TGTGCCACCAGTGATGCGGGACTAGGGGGCAGGGATACGCAGTATTTT.

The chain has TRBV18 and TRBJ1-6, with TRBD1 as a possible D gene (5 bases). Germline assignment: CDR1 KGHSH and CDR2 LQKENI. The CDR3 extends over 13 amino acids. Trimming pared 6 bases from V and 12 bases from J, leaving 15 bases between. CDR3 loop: CASSTQNGQPLHF. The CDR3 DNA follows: TGTGCCAGCTCGACCCAGAACGGACAACCCCTCCACTTT.

The CDR3 region has the DNA TGTGCCAGCAGTCCCCTCGGGGAGCTGTTTTTT. The encoded protein is CASSPLGELFF. The chain is built from TRBV12-3 or TRBV12-4 and TRBJ2-2; D not certain. There are 11 residues in the CDR3. Trimming removed 5 bases at V and 7 bases at J, with 5 bases between.